The 14 T cell receptor beta chains below all came from one sample that was sequenced in a study of blood T cell repertoires in COVID-19. Using immunoSEQ multiplex PCR, the repertoire was profiled, and TCRdb retains in-frame clones only, with some absent. Of some 140,000 clones detected, roughly four fifths appear once; the ten largest clones hold 10% to 11%. The specimen was peripheral blood. The source of these receptors is a human donor in a cohort sampled during active COVID-19.

This CDR3 reads CASKSGSYEQYF. DNA for the CDR3: TGTGCCAGCAAGTCGGGCTCCTACGAGCAGTACTTC. This chain connects TRBV28 to TRBJ2-7, with unresolved D. CDR3 size: 12 residues. Trimming pared 7 bases from V and 0 bases from J, leaving 7 bases between. CDR1 MDHEN and CDR2 SYDVKM come from the germline V gene.

This clone was seen a few times. The rearrangement joins TRBV11-2 to TRBJ1-1; D perhaps matches TRBD1 (5 bases). The germline V gene has CDR1 SGHAT and CDR2 FQNNGV. Trimming took off 5 bases at V and 2 bases at J, with 15 bases between the two ends. This CDR3 has 15 residues. CDR3 bases: TGTGCCAGCAGCCCAGCCCAGGGATTCAACACTGAAGCTTTCTTT. Translated: CASSPAQGFNTEAFF. The full variable domain, completed using reference TRBV11-2 and TRBJ1-1, is EAGVAQSPRYKIIEKRQSVAFWCNPISGHATLYWYQQILGQGPKLLIQFQNNGVVDDSQLPKDRFSAERLKGVDSTLKIQPAKLEDSAVYLCASSPAQGFNTEAFFGQGTRLTVV.

The rearrangement uses TRBV7-9 and TRBJ1-2, with 12 bases matching TRBD1. CDR1 SEHNR and CDR2 FQNEAQ come from the germline V gene (reference sequence). The CDR3 length is 14 residues. The V and J ends lost 6 bases and 4 bases, in that order; junction bases with no gene match: 3. The CDR3 loop reads CASRGTGGRYGYTF. CDR3 nucleotide sequence: TGTGCCAGCAGAGGGACAGGGGGCCGCTATGGCTACACCTTC.

The V gene is TRBV6-5, the J gene TRBJ2-6, with 8 bases lining up with TRBD1. Looked up from germline, CDR1 is MNHEY and CDR2 is SVGAGI. V was pared by 8 bases and J by 3 bases, with 3 bases of the junction left unmatched. The CDR3 consists of 14 residues. The CDR3 nucleotides read TGTGCCAGCCAGGGGGCGGGTGGGGCCAACGTCCTGACTTTC. Translation gives CASQGAGGANVLTF.

V gene TRBV10-3 combines with J gene TRBJ1-1; 9 bases are shared with TRBD1. Germline V gene lookup returns CDR1 ENHRY and CDR2 SYGVKD. This CDR3 spans 17 amino acids. Germline trimming cut 5 bases from V and 3 bases from J; bases unmatched to any gene: 13. CDR3 sequence reads: CAISPSYRGRGYTEAFF. In DNA, the CDR3 is TGTGCCATCAGTCCGTCTTACAGGGGGCGCGGGTACACTGAAGCTTTCTTT.

This clone was counted a single time. The J gene is TRBJ2-2, the V gene TRBV19, with D perhaps TRBD2 (6 bases). V lost 6 bases and J 3 bases, leaving 14 bases between the germline ends. The CDR3 totals 15 residues. Germline V gene data show CDR1 as LNHDA and CDR2 as SQIVND (reference sequence). The CDR3 nucleotides are TGTGCCAGTAGGGGCGGGACGGGTGACACCGGGGAGCTGTTTTTT. This translates into CASRGGTGDTGELFF.

The genes are TRBV29-1 and TRBJ2-7, with D tentatively TRBD1 (6 bases). This CDR3 is built from 14 residues. V was pared by 0 bases and J by 4 bases, with 13 bases between. CDR1 is SQVTM and CDR2 is ANQGSEA in the germline V gene. The CDR3 bases are TGCAGCGTTGAAGAGGCATCAGGGGCGTACGAGCAGTACTTC. Amino acids: CSVEEASGAYEQYF.

J is TRBJ1-3 and V is TRBV5-6; 9 bases are shared with TRBD1. The trim removed 3 bases at V and 3 bases at J, leaving 4 bases unmatched. Germline CDR1 SGHDT, CDR2 YYEEEE. This CDR3 is built from 15 residues. The DNA for the CDR3 is TGTGCCAGCAGCTGGGGGACAGGGAGTGGAAACACCATATATTTT. Its translation: CASSWGTGSGNTIYF.

The V gene is TRBV6-5, the J gene TRBJ1-2, with 9 nucleotides matching TRBD1. J gave up 2 bases and V 10 bases, and 11 bases lay outside the gene matches. CDR3 length: 15 amino acids. Germline assignment: CDR1 MNHEY and CDR2 SVGAGI. Written as DNA, the CDR3 is TGTGCCACCGGGACAGGGAGGGGGAACAACTATGGCTACACCTTC. It specifies CATGTGRGNNYGYTF.

This clone was seen just once. The chain joins TRBV6-4 to TRBJ2-2, with D possibly matching TRBD1 (5 bases). This CDR3 has 14 amino acids. Trimming took 6 bases from V and 0 from J, leaving 8 bases between them. Germline V lookup: CDR1 MRHNA, CDR2 SNTAGT. The CDR3 is CASSREANTGELFF. The CDR3 DNA sequence: TGTGCCAGCAGCAGGGAAGCGAACACCGGGGAGCTGTTTTTT.

This chain links TRBV5-1 with TRBJ2-5, with D perhaps matching TRBD2 (5 bases). Germline V gene lookup returns CDR1 SGHRS and CDR2 YFSETQ. The CDR3 is made up of 15 amino acids. Trimming left V 0 bases short and J 4 bases short, with 13 bases between. The CDR3 coding sequence is TGCGCCAGCAGCTTGGGAGGTAGGGAGTCAGAGACCCAGTACTTC. The encoded protein is CASSLGGRESETQYF.

V usage is TRBV5-1 and J usage is TRBJ2-5; D gene unclear. The CDR3 totals 13 residues. Germline values: CDR1 SGHRS, CDR2 YFSETQ. Trimming removed 7 bases at V and 5 bases at J, with 15 bases between. Here the CDR3 DNA reads TGCGCCAGCCCCCAGGTAGGTCGGGAGACCCAGTACTTC. This encodes CASPQVGRETQYF.

The chain has TRBV28 and TRBJ1-1; D remains unclear. Per the germline V gene, CDR1 is MDHEN and CDR2 is SYDVKM. Trimming left V 6 bases short and J 0 bases short, with 5 bases between. The CDR3 consists of 12 residues. CDR3 bases: TGTGCCAGCAGAATCATGAACACTGAAGCTTTCTTT. The encoded protein is CASRIMNTEAFF.

This CDR3 is CASSTLPRDRGDSPLHF. The CDR3 nucleotides read TGTGCCAGTAGTACTCTACCCCGGGACAGGGGGGATTCACCCCTCCACTTT. The V gene is TRBV19, the J gene TRBJ1-6; 11 bases are shared with TRBD1. The germline V gene has CDR1 LNHDA and CDR2 SQIVND (reference sequence). This CDR3 has 17 residues. Unmatched junction bases numbered 10, after V lost 4 bases and J lost 8 bases.